This T cell receptor (beta chain) was obtained from a study of response to subunit inactivated influenza vaccine. Study-wide results and limits: Authors suggested each seasonal influenza vaccination recruits few new T cells.

V lost 4 bases and J lost 4; bases outside the gene matches: 5. This CDR3 region has 16 residues. CDR1 and CDR2 from the germline V gene are SGHRS and YFSETQ. This clonotype appeared many times. Its antigen is not known. A single record per CDR3 protein comes from TCRdb applying MiXCR to the RT-PCR reads. The table lists about 700,000 distinct CDR3 sequences, around 14% of them singletons, with approximately 10% in the top ten. The clonotype was recovered from a man aged 45-65 years who received an inactivated influenza vaccine. The starting material was PBMCs from blood, obtained 12 days after vaccination. The chain uses TRBV5-1 and TRBJ2-1, with 13 bases matching TRBD2. The CDR3 region is CASSLQGLAGYNEQFF. CDR3 bases: TGCGCCAGCAGCCTACAGGGACTAGCGGGATACAATGAGCAGTTCTTC.